The rows below give T cell receptor beta chains drawn from one sample of a study of control samples from healthy donors and cancer patients. Using immunoSEQ multiplex PCR, the repertoire was profiled, and TCRdb retains in-frame clones only, with some absent. Found here are around 100,000 clones, about 90% of them singletons; the top ten hold roughly 18%. Sequences were obtained from blood. The source of these receptors is a woman in her forties or fifties in good health. Each CDR3 is given with its conserved first and last residue. A D gene is named only where the DNA matches it firmly. Some rows mark clone size as missing; the rest say once, few, many or name a class of expanded clone.

TRBV25-1	NA	NA	TRBJ1-2	CASSEFGGGNGYTF	TGTGCCAGCAGTGAATTCGGGGGGGGAAATGGCTACACCTTC
TRBV12-3/TRBV12-4	NA	NA	TRBJ1-5	CASSFALSQPQHF	TGTGCCAGCAGTTTCGCTTTAAGTCAGCCCCAGCATTTT
TRBV5-5	NA	NA	TRBJ2-7	CASSFYSSYEQYF	TGTGCCAGCAGCTTTTACAGTTCTTACGAGCAGTACTTC
TRBV6-1	few	TRBD1	TRBJ2-7	CASSEDRGNHYEQYF	TGTGCCAGCAGTGAAGACAGGGGGAATCACTACGAGCAGTACTTC
TRBV14	once	NA	TRBJ2-7	CASSHHYEQYF	TGTGCCAGCAGCCACCACTACGAGCAGTACTTC
TRBV6-6	NA	NA	TRBJ1-6	CASSRAQGSYNSPLHF	TGTGCCAGCAGTAGGGCCCAGGGGTCCTATAATTCACCCCTCCACTTT
TRBV18	NA	TRBD1	TRBJ1-2	CASSPDRAYGYTF	TGTGCCAGCTCACCCGACAGGGCCTATGGCTACACCTTC
TRBV6-2/TRBV6-3	NA	NA	TRBJ2-2	CASSYSRSTGNTGELFF	TGTGCCAGCAGTTACTCCCGCTCGACAGGGAACACCGGGGAGCTGTTTTTT
TRBV7-9	NA	TRBD1	TRBJ2-2	CASSWGQGFYTGELFF	TGTGCCAGCAGCTGGGGACAGGGTTTCTACACCGGGGAGCTGTTTTTT
TRBV5-8	NA	TRBD1	TRBJ1-1	CASSPWTGTTNTEAFF	TGTGCCAGCAGCCCCTGGACAGGGACAACGAACACTGAAGCTTTCTTT
TRBV4-1	NA	NA	TRBJ2-1	CASGGNNEQFF	TGCGCCAGCGGCGGGAACAATGAGCAGTTCTTC
TRBV21-1	NA	NA	TRBJ2-2	CASSRGGERNTGELFF	TGTGCCAGCAGCAGGGGGGGAGAGCGGAACACCGGGGAGCTGTTTTTT
TRBV6-5	NA	NA	TRBJ2-5	CASSYSSFGETQYF	TGTGCCAGCAGTTACTCGAGTTTCGGAGAGACCCAGTACTTC
TRBV18	NA	NA	TRBJ1-1	CASGEDLNTEAFF	TGTGCCAGCGGGGAGGATCTGAACACTGAAGCTTTCTTT
TRBV6-6	NA	TRBD1	TRBJ2-1	CASSAPGQKNEQFF	TGTGCCAGCAGCGCACCGGGACAGAAGAATGAGCAGTTCTTC
TRBV6-5	NA	NA	TRBJ1-1	CASRGLTEAFF	TGTGCCAGCAGGGGTCTCACTGAAGCTTTCTTT
TRBV24-1	NA	NA	TRBJ1-5	CATSDRSTGIQPQHF	TGTGCCACCAGTGATCGGTCAACAGGGATTCAGCCCCAGCATTTT
TRBV3-1/TRBV3-2	NA	NA	TRBJ1-3	CASSQAAVRPGNTIYF	TGTGCCAGCAGCCAAGCGGCCGTACGCCCCGGAAACACCATATATTTT
TRBV27	NA	TRBD1	TRBJ1-6	CASSQGTGTIYFNNSPLHF	TGTGCCAGCTCACAAGGGACAGGGACCATATACTTCAATAATTCACCCCTCCACTTT
TRBV5-1	NA	TRBD1	TRBJ1-1	CASRVGGTGNTEAFF	TGCGCCAGCAGGGTTGGCGGGACAGGCAACACTGAAGCTTTCTTT
TRBV7-7	NA	TRBD1	TRBJ2-3	CASSQGVFSTDTQYF	TGTGCCAGCAGCCAGGGGGTCTTCAGCACAGATACGCAGTATTTT
TRBV7-3	NA	TRBD2	TRBJ2-2	CASSPAAGASTGELFF	TGTGCCAGCAGCCCCGCGGCGGGAGCGAGCACCGGGGAGCTGTTTTTT
TRBV24-1	NA	TRBD1	TRBJ2-5	CATSDSHRGLGETQYF	TGTGCCACCAGTGATTCCCACAGGGGGCTAGGGGAGACCCAGTACTTC
TRBV27	few	NA	TRBJ2-5	CASSSYRGETQYF	TGTGCCAGCAGTTCTTACAGAGGAGAGACCCAGTACTTC
TRBV14	NA	TRBD1	TRBJ1-1	CASSQIRTGGGRLNTEAFF	TGTGCCAGCAGCCAAATTCGGACAGGGGGCGGCCGCCTGAACACTGAAGCTTTCTTT
TRBV14	NA	TRBD1	TRBJ1-6	CASSQPTRTGPAGNSPLHF	TGTGCCAGCAGCCAACCCACAAGGACAGGGCCGGCGGGTAATTCACCCCTCCACTTT
TRBV3-1/TRBV3-2	NA	NA	TRBJ1-1	CASSQDLTTEAFF	TGTGCCAGCAGCCAAGATCTAACCACTGAAGCTTTCTTT
TRBV7-9	NA	NA	TRBJ2-4	CASSASNKNIQYF	TGTGCCAGCAGCGCTTCAAACAAAAACATTCAGTACTTC
TRBV4-3	NA	NA	TRBJ2-1	CASSPPGWGAKLYNEQFF	TGCGCCAGCAGCCCCCCCGGGTGGGGGGCGAAACTTTACAATGAGCAGTTCTTC
TRBV12-5	NA	NA	TRBJ1-1	CASGLRLGGTEAFF	TGTGCTAGTGGCCTACGCCTTGGGGGCACTGAAGCTTTCTTT
TRBV18	NA	TRBD1	TRBJ2-1	CASSQGQGLEQFF	TGTGCCAGCTCCCAAGGACAGGGCCTTGAGCAGTTCTTC
TRBV28	once	NA	TRBJ2-2	CASSFSRGSLGELFF	TGTGCCAGCAGTTTTTCACGGGGGTCACTTGGGGAGCTGTTTTTT
TRBV6-5	NA	NA	TRBJ1-1	CASSYSPRMNTEAFF	TGTGCCAGCAGTTACTCGCCCAGGATGAACACTGAAGCTTTCTTT
TRBV5-1	NA	TRBD2	TRBJ2-5	CASSTSGSQETQYF	TGCGCCAGCAGCACTAGCGGGAGCCAAGAGACCCAGTACTTC
TRBV20-1	once	NA	TRBJ1-3	CSARGGNTIYF	TGCAGTGCTAGGGGGGGGAACACCATATATTTT
TRBV5-8	once	TRBD1	TRBJ2-6	CASSGWTGGLDGANVLTF	TGTGCCAGCAGCGGATGGACAGGGGGATTGGATGGGGCCAACGTCCTGACTTTC
TRBV5-1	NA	TRBD2	TRBJ2-1	CASRFAGVYNEQFF	TGCGCCAGCAGATTTGCGGGGGTCTACAATGAGCAGTTCTTC
TRBV7-2	NA	NA	TRBJ2-1	CASSPTLREQFF	TGTGCCAGCAGCCCGACCCTGCGTGAGCAGTTCTTC
TRBV19	NA	NA	TRBJ2-1	CASSAPGESNEQFF	TGTGCCAGTAGCGCCCCCGGGGAATCGAATGAGCAGTTCTTC
TRBV6-1	NA	NA	TRBJ1-5	CASSEHPGFSNQPQHF	TGTGCCAGCAGTGAACATCCGGGTTTTAGCAATCAGCCCCAGCATTTT
TRBV27	NA	NA	TRBJ2-5	CASLSVNRDGEETQYF	TGTGCCAGCCTATCTGTTAACCGGGACGGCGAAGAGACCCAGTACTTC
TRBV2	NA	TRBD1	TRBJ2-7	CASRGQAFSYEQYF	TGTGCCAGCAGGGGACAGGCGTTTTCCTACGAGCAGTACTTC
TRBV5-1	NA	TRBD1	TRBJ2-5	CASSFDRVKETQYF	TGCGCCAGCAGCTTCGACAGGGTAAAAGAGACCCAGTACTTC
TRBV6-5	NA	NA	TRBJ1-5	CASRRREEGNQPQHF	TGTGCCAGCAGACGGAGGGAGGAGGGCAATCAGCCCCAGCATTTT
TRBV7-2	NA	TRBD2	TRBJ2-3	CASSLRGRPDTQYF	TGTGCCAGCAGCTTACGCGGGAGGCCGGATACGCAGTATTTT
TRBV19	NA	TRBD1	TRBJ2-5	CASSMRTGAIQETQYF	TGTGCCAGTAGTATGCGGACAGGGGCTATCCAAGAGACCCAGTACTTC
TRBV4-1	NA	NA	TRBJ2-2	CASSQGGAPGHPLTTGELFF	TGCGCCAGCAGCCAAGGGGGGGCGCCGGGTCACCCCCTGACCACCGGGGAGCTGTTTTTT
TRBV6-5	NA	NA	TRBJ2-7	CASSYSEVYEQYF	TGTGCCAGCAGTTACTCGGAGGTCTACGAGCAGTACTTC
TRBV27	few	NA	TRBJ2-1	CASRMGQTLYNEQFF	TGTGCCAGCAGGATGGGACAAACCCTTTACAATGAGCAGTTCTTC
TRBV19	NA	TRBD1	TRBJ1-4	CASSRGQGRPNEKLFF	TGTGCCAGTAGTCGCGGACAGGGGAGACCTAATGAAAAACTGTTTTTT
TRBV3-1/TRBV3-2	once	TRBD2	TRBJ2-3	CASSQVAGVGTSGARSDTQYF	TGTGCCAGCAGCCAAGTTGCGGGTGTAGGGACTAGCGGTGCCAGGTCGGATACGCAGTATTTT
TRBV5-6	NA	TRBD1	TRBJ2-7	CASSRRLRDRTYEQYF	TGTGCCAGCAGCCGCCGACTCCGGGACAGAACCTACGAGCAGTACTTC
TRBV9	NA	NA	TRBJ1-2	CASSVVPGAGYTF	TGTGCCAGCAGCGTAGTTCCGGGTGCTGGCTACACCTTC
TRBV7-2	NA	NA	TRBJ1-2	CATLQGFPNYGYTF	TGTGCCACCTTGCAGGGCTTTCCCAACTATGGCTACACCTTC
TRBV7-7	NA	NA	TRBJ2-1	CASSLRFGRDDEQFF	TGTGCCAGCAGCTTAAGGTTCGGGCGGGACGATGAGCAGTTCTTC